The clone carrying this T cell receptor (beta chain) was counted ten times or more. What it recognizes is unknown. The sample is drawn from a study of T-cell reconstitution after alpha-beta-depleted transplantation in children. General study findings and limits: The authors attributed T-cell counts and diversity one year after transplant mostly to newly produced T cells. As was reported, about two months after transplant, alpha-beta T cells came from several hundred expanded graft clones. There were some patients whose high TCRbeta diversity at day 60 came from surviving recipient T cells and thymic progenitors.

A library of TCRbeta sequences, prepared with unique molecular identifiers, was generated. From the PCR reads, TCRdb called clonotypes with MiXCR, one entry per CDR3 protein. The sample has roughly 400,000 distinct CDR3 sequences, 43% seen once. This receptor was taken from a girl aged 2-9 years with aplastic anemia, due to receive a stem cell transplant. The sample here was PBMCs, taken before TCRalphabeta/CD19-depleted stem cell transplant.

Here the CDR3 DNA reads TGCAGCGTTGAGAGGGACAGGGGAAGCACAGATACGCAGTATTTT. Encoded protein: CSVERDRGSTDTQYF. The V call is TRBV29-1, the J call TRBJ2-3; 10 bases line up with TRBD1. Germline CDR1 is SQVTM and CDR2 is ANQGSEA. Trimming took 3 bases from V and 0 from J; bases not matched to a gene: 3. There are 15 residues in the CDR3.